This T cell receptor beta chain was sequenced for a study of post-analysis software for immune sequencing data. Study background: There were relapsing-remitting, secondary progressive and progressive-relapsing multiple sclerosis among the disease courses included. General observations from the study: Relative to controls, patients had about five TRBV segments at higher frequency, with TRBV5-6, TRBV5-1 and TRBV20-1 among these.

Germline values: CDR1 SGHTA, CDR2 FQGNSA. The CDR3 sequence is 15 residues long. The germline V and J ends were trimmed by 4 bases and 3 bases, with 12 bases remaining between them. Unique molecular identifiers featured in each of the TCR beta cDNA libraries. A population of roughly 0.9 to 11 million T cells gave rise to roughly 0.5 million cDNA molecules. TCRdb ran MiXCR on the PCR reads and lists one entry per CDR3 protein. This sample has approximately 690,000 distinct CDR3 sequences, with around 60% found just once. For this clonotype: What it binds is not known.

The chain couples TRBV7-2 to TRBJ1-4; possibly TRBD1 for D (5 bases). The sequenced sample was blood. The TCR sequence derives from a girl aged 2 to 10 with multiple sclerosis. The CDR3: CASSYHRISNEKLFF. The DNA of the CDR3 is TGTGCCAGCAGCTACCACAGGATATCTAATGAAAAACTGTTTTTT.